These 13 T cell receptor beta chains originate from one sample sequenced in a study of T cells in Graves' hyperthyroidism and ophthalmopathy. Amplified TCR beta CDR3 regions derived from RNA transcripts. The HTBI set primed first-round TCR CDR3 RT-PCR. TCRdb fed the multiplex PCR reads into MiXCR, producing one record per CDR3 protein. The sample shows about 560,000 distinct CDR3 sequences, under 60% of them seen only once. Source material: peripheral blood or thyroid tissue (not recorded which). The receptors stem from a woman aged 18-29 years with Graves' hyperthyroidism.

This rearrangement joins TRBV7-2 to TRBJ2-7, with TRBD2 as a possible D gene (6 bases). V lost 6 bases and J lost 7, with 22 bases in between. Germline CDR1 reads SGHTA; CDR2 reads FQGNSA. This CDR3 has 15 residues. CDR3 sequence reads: CASSYRGLDPKEQYF. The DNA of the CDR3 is TGTGCCAGCAGTTACCGGGGACTGGATCCTAAGGAGCAGTACTTC.

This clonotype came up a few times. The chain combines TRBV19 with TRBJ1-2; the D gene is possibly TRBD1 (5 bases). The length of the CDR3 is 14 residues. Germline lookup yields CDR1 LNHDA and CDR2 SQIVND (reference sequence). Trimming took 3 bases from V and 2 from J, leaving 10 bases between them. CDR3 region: CASSIWGRNYGYTF. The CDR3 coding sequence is TGTGCCAGTAGTATCTGGGGCAGGAACTATGGCTACACCTTC.

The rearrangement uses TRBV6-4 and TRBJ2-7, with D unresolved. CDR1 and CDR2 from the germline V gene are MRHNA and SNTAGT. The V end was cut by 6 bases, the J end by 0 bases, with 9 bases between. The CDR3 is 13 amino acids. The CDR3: CASRVSPSYEQYF. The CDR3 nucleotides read TGTGCCAGCAGGGTCTCACCCTCCTACGAGCAGTACTTC.

CDR3 nucleotide sequence: TGTGCCATCAGTACTACAGGTGTCAATCAGCCCCAGCATTTT. Its protein is CAISTTGVNQPQHF. This chain links TRBV10-3 with TRBJ1-5; D may be TRBD1 (5 bases). V lost 5 bases, J lost 3 bases, and 11 bases lay in between. The CDR3 totals 14 residues. Germline CDR1 reads ENHRY; CDR2 reads SYGVKD.

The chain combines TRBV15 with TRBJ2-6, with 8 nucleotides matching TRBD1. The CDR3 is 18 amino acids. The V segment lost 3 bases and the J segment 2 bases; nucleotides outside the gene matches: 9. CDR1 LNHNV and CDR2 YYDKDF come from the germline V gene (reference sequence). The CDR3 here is CATSSMPGQVAGANVLTF. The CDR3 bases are TGTGCCACCAGCAGTATGCCGGGACAGGTAGCTGGGGCCAACGTCCTGACTTTC.

CDR3 loop: CASSGNRILGSNYGYTF. The DNA for the CDR3 is TGTGCCAGCAGTGGAAACCGAATACTCGGGAGCAACTATGGCTACACCTTC. V is TRBV2 and J is TRBJ1-2; the D is unclear. Trimming left V 4 bases short and J 2 bases short, with 20 bases between. The CDR3 is made up of 17 amino acids. Germline V gene data show CDR1 as SNHLY and CDR2 as FYNNEI.

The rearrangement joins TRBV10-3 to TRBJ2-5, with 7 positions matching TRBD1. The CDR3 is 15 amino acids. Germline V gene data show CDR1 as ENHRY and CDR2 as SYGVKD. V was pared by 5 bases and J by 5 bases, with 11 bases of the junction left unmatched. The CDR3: CAISRDSFLLETQYF. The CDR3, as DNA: TGTGCCATCAGTCGGGACAGTTTCCTGTTGGAGACCCAGTACTTC.

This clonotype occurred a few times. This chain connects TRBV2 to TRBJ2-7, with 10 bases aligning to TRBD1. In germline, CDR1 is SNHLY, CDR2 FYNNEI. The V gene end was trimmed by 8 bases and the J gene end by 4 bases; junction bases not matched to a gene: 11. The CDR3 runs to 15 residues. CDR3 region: CASLPKGQGGYEQYF. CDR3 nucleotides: TGTGCCAGCTTACCCAAAGGACAGGGGGGTTACGAGCAGTACTTC.

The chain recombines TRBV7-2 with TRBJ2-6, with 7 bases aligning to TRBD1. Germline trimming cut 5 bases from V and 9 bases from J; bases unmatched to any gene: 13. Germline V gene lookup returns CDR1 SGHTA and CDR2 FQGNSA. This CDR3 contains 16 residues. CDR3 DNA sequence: TGTGCCAGCAGCCCTCGGGCCTTACAGGGGATCAACGTCCTGACTTTC. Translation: CASSPRALQGINVLTF.

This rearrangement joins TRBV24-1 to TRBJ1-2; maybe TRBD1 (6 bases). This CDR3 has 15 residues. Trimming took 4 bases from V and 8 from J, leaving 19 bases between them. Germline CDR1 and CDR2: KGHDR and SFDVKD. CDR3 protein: CATSDQSSPQGGYTF. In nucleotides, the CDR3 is TGTGCCACCAGTGACCAGTCTTCCCCCCAGGGGGGCTACACCTTC.

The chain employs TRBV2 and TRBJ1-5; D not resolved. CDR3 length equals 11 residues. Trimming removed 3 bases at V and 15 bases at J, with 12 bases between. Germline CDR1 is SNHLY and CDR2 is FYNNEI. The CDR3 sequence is CASSERTAWHF. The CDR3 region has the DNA TGTGCCAGCAGTGAGCGGACCGCATGGCATTTT.

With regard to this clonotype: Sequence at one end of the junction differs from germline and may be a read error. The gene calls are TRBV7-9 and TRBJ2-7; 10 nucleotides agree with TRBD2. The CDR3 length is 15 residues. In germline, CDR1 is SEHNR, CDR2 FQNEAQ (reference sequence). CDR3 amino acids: CASSFPGLAIYEQNF. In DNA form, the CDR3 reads TGTGCCAGCAGCTTCCCGGGACTAGCGATTTACGAGCAGAACTTC.

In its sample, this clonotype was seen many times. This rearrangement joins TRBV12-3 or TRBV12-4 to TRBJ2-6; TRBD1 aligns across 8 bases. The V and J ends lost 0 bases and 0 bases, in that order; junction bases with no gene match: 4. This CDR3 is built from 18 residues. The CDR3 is CASSLALGQASGANVLTF. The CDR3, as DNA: TGTGCCAGCAGTTTAGCCCTGGGACAGGCCTCTGGGGCCAACGTCCTGACTTTC.